Following are 21 T cell receptor beta chains from one sample sequenced in a study of PD-1 blockade in classical Hodgkin lymphoma. Sequencing used immunoSEQ multiplex PCR; TCRdb keeps in-frame clones, though not all of them. The sample has about 100,000 clones; 75% to 90% are singletons. Every patient experienced relapse after autologous stem cell transplantation, and brentuximab vedotin exposure varied. The source was peripheral blood mononuclear cells (PBMCs), collected before the second cycle of nivolumab. The receptors stem from a human donor with classical Hodgkin lymphoma.

This chain joins TRBV7-2 and TRBJ1-1, with D possibly TRBD1 on 5 matching bases. Germline V gene sequence: CDR1 SGHTA, CDR2 FQGNSA. There are 17 residues in the CDR3. Trimming pared 2 bases from V and 0 bases from J, leaving 16 bases between. The CDR3 sequence is CASSLSPPGGVNTEAFF. In DNA, the CDR3 is TGTGCCAGCAGCTTAAGCCCACCTGGAGGGGTGAACACTGAAGCTTTCTTT.

The chain employs TRBV7-2 and TRBJ1-1; D is unclear. The CDR3 has 13 amino acids. Germline loops: CDR1 SGHTA, CDR2 FQGNSA. With 3 bases removed from V and 1 base from J, the gap between germline ends came to 6 bases. DNA for the CDR3: TGTGCCAGCAGCTTTGAAGGGAACACTGAAGCTTTCTTT. The encoded protein is CASSFEGNTEAFF. Combining the CDR3 with reference TRBV7-2 and TRBJ1-1 gives the whole variable domain GAGVSQSPSNKVTEKGKDVELRCDPISGHTALYWYRQSLGQGLEFLIYFQGNSAPDKSGLPSDRFSAERTGGSVSTLTIQRTQQEDSAVYLCASSFEGNTEAFFGQGTRLTVV.

The count of this clone is one. The chain recombines TRBV7-2 with TRBJ2-1; D unresolved. Trimming stripped 5 bases from V and 0 bases from J, with 11 bases between. The CDR3 length is 15 residues. CDR1 and CDR2 (germline): SGHTA, FQGNSA. The CDR3 is CASSIDASSYNEQFF. In nucleotides, the CDR3 is TGTGCCAGCAGCATTGACGCGAGCTCCTACAATGAGCAGTTCTTC.

This sequence joins TRBV2 and TRBJ2-7, with D possibly TRBD2 on 6 matching bases. The CDR3 extends over 12 amino acids. Looked up from germline, CDR1 is SNHLY and CDR2 is FYNNEI. V shed 9 bases and J shed 5 bases, with 14 bases lying between them. CDR3 sequence reads: CARWGGDDEQYF. CDR3 DNA: TGTGCCAGATGGGGCGGGGACGACGAGCAGTACTTC.

The chain is built from TRBV6-1 and TRBJ2-7, with D possibly TRBD2 on 6 matching bases. CDR1 is MNHNS, CDR2 SASEGT, per germline. This CDR3 region has 15 residues. V gave up 7 bases and J gave up 1 base, with 17 bases separating them. The CDR3 nucleotides are TGTGCCAGCACTGGAGGGGCCAAAGGATCCTACGAGCAGTACTTC. Its translation is CASTGGAKGSYEQYF.

This sequence joins TRBV11-2 and TRBJ2-5; 10 positions match TRBD2. V lost 2 bases to trimming and J lost 5 bases; unmatched junction nucleotides: 17. Germline lookup yields CDR1 SGHAT and CDR2 FQNNGV. The CDR3 runs 19 residues. CDR3: CASSLSGVAGGPQWETQYF. CDR3 nucleotides: TGTGCCAGCAGCTTAAGCGGGGTAGCGGGGGGACCACAATGGGAGACCCAGTACTTC.

The chain employs TRBV9 and TRBJ2-1; D may be TRBD2 (7 bases). The CDR3 has 17 amino acids. Germline assignment: CDR1 SGDLS and CDR2 YYNGEE. V was pared by 3 bases and J by 3 bases, with 19 bases between. CDR3 nucleotide sequence: TGTGCCAGCAGCGGGGGGGCTCTAGCGGAGAGCTACAATGAGCAGTTCTTC. Amino acid sequence: CASSGGALAESYNEQFF.

V usage is TRBV5-1 and J usage is TRBJ1-1; D may be TRBD1 (5 bases). The CDR3 extends over 14 amino acids. Germline CDR1 reads SGHRS; CDR2 reads YFSETQ. V dropped 2 bases and J dropped 5 bases, with 13 bases sitting between them. The CDR3 nucleotides read TGCGCCAGCAGCTTCCGGGACGGCCAGACTGAAGCTTTCTTT. This codes for CASSFRDGQTEAFF.

This clone appeared a few times. V usage is TRBV5-6 and J usage is TRBJ1-6; the D is unclear. Germline CDR1 SGHDT, CDR2 YYEEEE. With 1 base removed from V and 11 bases from J, the gap between germline ends came to 13 bases. There are 14 residues in the CDR3. CDR3 nucleotide sequence: TGTGCCAGCAGCTTGAGTGCTGACCTGGCACCCCTCCACTTT. It yields the protein CASSLSADLAPLHF.

This clone was counted once. The V and J genes are TRBV6-4 and TRBJ2-7; 9 bases are a match to TRBD1. Germline V gene sequence: CDR1 MRHNA, CDR2 SNTAGT. The CDR3 runs to 13 residues. The J segment lost 6 bases and the V segment lost 4 bases, leaving 4 bases of the junction unmatched. The CDR3 DNA reads TGTGCCAGCAGTGCGGGACAGGGTACCGAGCAGTACTTC. This encodes CASSAGQGTEQYF.

The sample holds one count of this clone. The V gene is TRBV9, the J gene TRBJ2-1; D remains unclear. The germline gives CDR1 SGDLS, CDR2 YYNGEE. The CDR3 loop spans 15 amino acids. V was pared by 4 bases and J by 4 bases, with 15 bases between. The CDR3 region is CASSPDAVGYNEQFF. For the CDR3, the DNA is TGTGCCAGCAGCCCTGACGCCGTGGGATACAATGAGCAGTTCTTC. Looking up the rest from reference TRBV9 and TRBJ2-1 gives the full variable domain: DSGVTQTPKHLITATGQRVTLRCSPRSGDLSVYWYQQSLDQGLQFLIQYYNGEERAKGNILERFSAQQFPDLHSELNLSSLELGDSALYFCASSPDAVGYNEQFFGPGTRLTVL.

The rearrangement links TRBV10-3 to TRBJ2-1; D uncertain. V was clipped by 3 bases and J by 5 bases, with 5 bases between them. The CDR3 totals 12 residues. Germline V gives CDR1 ENHRY, CDR2 SYGVKD. CDR3 nucleotide sequence: TGTGCCATCAGTGAAGATAACAATGAGCAGTTCTTC. This gives the protein CAISEDNNEQFF.

The CDR3 sequence: CASTSQGFFSYNEQFF. In DNA, the CDR3 is TGTGCCAGCACCTCCCAGGGGTTTTTCTCCTACAATGAGCAGTTCTTC. This chain connects TRBV7-2 to TRBJ2-1; a possible D gene is TRBD1 (6 bases). The CDR3 is 16 amino acids. The germline V gene has CDR1 SGHTA and CDR2 FQGNSA. V was cut by 7 bases and J by 0 bases, with 16 bases left in between.

In its sample, this clone was seen once. The chain recombines TRBV9 with TRBJ1-1; 11 bases line up with TRBD1. The V segment lost 0 bases and the J segment 5 bases; nucleotides outside the gene matches: 12. The germline V gene encodes CDR1 SGDLS and CDR2 YYNGEE. The CDR3 runs to 18 residues. CDR3 amino acids: CASSVGSGTGGFRTEAFF. The CDR3 DNA reads TGTGCCAGCAGCGTAGGATCCGGGACAGGGGGGTTCAGGACTGAAGCTTTCTTT. Full variable domain (rest looked up from reference TRBV9 and TRBJ1-1): DSGVTQTPKHLITATGQRVTLRCSPRSGDLSVYWYQQSLDQGLQFLIQYYNGEERAKGNILERFSAQQFPDLHSELNLSSLELGDSALYFCASSVGSGTGGFRTEAFFGQGTRLTVV.

This chain connects TRBV5-8 to TRBJ1-4; D gene unclear. CDR3 length equals 13 residues. CDR1 SGHTS and CDR2 YDEGEE come from the germline V gene. V was clipped by 0 bases and J by 8 bases, with 8 bases between them. The CDR3 region has the DNA TGTGCCAGCAGCTTGGAACCCGGAGAAAAACTGTTTTTT. This codes for CASSLEPGEKLFF.

V is TRBV19 and J is TRBJ2-4; weak D call: TRBD2 (6 bases). With 0 bases removed from V and 6 bases from J, the gap between germline ends came to 18 bases. The germline V gene encodes CDR1 LNHDA and CDR2 SQIVND (reference sequence). This CDR3 comprises 17 residues. The CDR3 spells CASSIDLGGTYVNIQYF. The CDR3 DNA reads TGTGCCAGTAGTATAGATCTCGGAGGGACGTATGTAAACATTCAGTACTTC.

The chain couples TRBV30 to TRBJ1-2; a weak D match, TRBD1 (6 bases). The length of the CDR3 is 12 residues. V lost 2 bases and J 7 bases, leaving 11 bases between the germline ends. Germline V gene sequence: CDR1 GTSNPN, CDR2 SVGIG (reference sequence). The CDR3 bases are TGTGCCTGGAGTCGGGGGGCGGCTGGCTACACCTTC. It codes for CAWSRGAAGYTF. The entire variable domain, with the rest obtained from reference TRBV30 and TRBJ1-2, is as follows: SQTIHQWPATLVQPVGSPLSLECTVEGTSNPNLYWYRQAAGRGLQLLFYSVGIGQISSEVPQNLSASRPQDRQFILSSKKLLLSDSGFYLCAWSRGAAGYTFGSGTRLTVV.

The rearrangement uses TRBV7-9 and TRBJ1-2; D is possibly TRBD1 (5 bases). Trimming removed 5 bases at V and 2 bases at J, with 12 bases between. The CDR3 totals 14 residues. The germline V gene encodes CDR1 SEHNR and CDR2 FQNEAQ (reference sequence). In nucleotides, the CDR3 is TGTGCCAGCAGCGCAGGAAGGGGAAACTATGGCTACACCTTC. Translating gives CASSAGRGNYGYTF.

V usage is TRBV5-1 and J usage is TRBJ1-2, with 7 bases fitting TRBD1. J lost 3 bases, V lost 6 bases, and 8 bases had no gene match. The CDR3 length is 14 residues. Germline CDR1 SGHRS, CDR2 YFSETQ. The CDR3 is CASTVDRRYYGYTF. CDR3 sequence (DNA): TGCGCCAGCACCGTGGACAGGAGGTACTATGGCTACACCTTC. The whole variable domain, remainder taken from reference TRBV5-1 and TRBJ1-2, is KAGVTQTPRYLIKTRGQQVTLSCSPISGHRSVSWYQQTPGQGLQFLFEYFSETQRNKGNFPGRFSGRQFSNSRSEMNVSTLELGDSALYLCASTVDRRYYGYTFGSGTRLTVV.

The CDR3 sequence: CSVRDFSRYEQYF. DNA of the CDR3: TGCAGCGTCCGGGACTTCTCTCGGTACGAGCAGTACTTC. The J gene is TRBJ2-7, the V gene TRBV29-1; D perhaps matches TRBD2 (6 bases). This CDR3 has 13 amino acids. Per the germline V gene, CDR1 is SQVTM and CDR2 is ANQGSEA. Between the trimmed V and J ends, which lost 6 bases and 4 bases, there was a span of 16 bases.

The V gene is TRBV6-5, the J gene TRBJ1-6, with 7 bases identical to TRBD1. V lost 6 bases and J lost 0; bases outside the gene matches: 2. The germline V gene encodes CDR1 MNHEY and CDR2 SVGAGI. The CDR3 totals 15 residues. The CDR3 bases are TGTGCCAGCAGCAGGGGGAGCTCCTATAATTCACCCCTCCACTTT. Amino acids: CASSRGSSYNSPLHF.